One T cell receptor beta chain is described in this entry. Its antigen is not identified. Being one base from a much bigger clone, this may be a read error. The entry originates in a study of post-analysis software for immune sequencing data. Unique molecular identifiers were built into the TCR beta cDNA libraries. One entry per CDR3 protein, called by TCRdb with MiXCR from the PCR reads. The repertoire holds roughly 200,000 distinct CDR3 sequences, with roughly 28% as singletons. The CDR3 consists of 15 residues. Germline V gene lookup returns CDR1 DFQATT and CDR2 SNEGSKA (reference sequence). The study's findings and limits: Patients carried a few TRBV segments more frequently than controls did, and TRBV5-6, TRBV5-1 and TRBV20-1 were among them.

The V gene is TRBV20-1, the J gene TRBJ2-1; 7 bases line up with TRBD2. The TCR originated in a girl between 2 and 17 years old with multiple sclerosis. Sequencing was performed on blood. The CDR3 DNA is TGCAGTGCGAGACCCGGTACTAGCGCCTACAATGAGCGGTTCTTC. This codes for CSARPGTSAYNERFF.